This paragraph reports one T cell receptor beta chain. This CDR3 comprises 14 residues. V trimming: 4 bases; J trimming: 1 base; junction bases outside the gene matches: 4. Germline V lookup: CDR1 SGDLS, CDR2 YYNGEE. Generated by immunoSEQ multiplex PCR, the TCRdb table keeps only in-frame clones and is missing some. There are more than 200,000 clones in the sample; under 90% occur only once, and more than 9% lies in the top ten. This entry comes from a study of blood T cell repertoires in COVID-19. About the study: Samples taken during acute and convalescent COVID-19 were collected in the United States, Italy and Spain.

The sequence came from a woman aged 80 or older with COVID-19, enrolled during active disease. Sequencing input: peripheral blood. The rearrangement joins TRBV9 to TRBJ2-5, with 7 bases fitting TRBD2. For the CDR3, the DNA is TGTGCCAGCAGCTCCACTAGCGTCCAAGAGACCCAGTACTTC. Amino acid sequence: CASSSTSVQETQYF.